This T cell receptor (beta chain) originates from a study of human T cells and chemical hapten exposure. General observations from the study: Clustering by CDR3 similarity yielded significantly more large clusters from expanded TCRs than controls.

At least ten counts were recorded for this clonotype. Its antigen is still unknown. Germline-derived CDR1 and CDR2 are MDHEN and SYDVKM. CDR3 length: 20 amino acids. J was trimmed by 0 bases and V by 4 bases; bases with no gene match: 17. The study's library attached unique molecular identifiers to single cDNA molecules. TCRdb analysed the RACE reads with MiXCR anew, one entry per CDR3 protein. Here the sample spans about 380,000 distinct CDR3 sequences, approximately 5.1% being singletons. Time point reported: patch test 1, 2 weeks after DPC sensitization. This sample's treatment: therapeutic diphenylcyclopropenone sensitization with weekly scalp DPC. Ahead of applying each patch test, blood was sampled.

The TCR sequence derives from a woman between 50 and 59 years old with alopecia areata. Some clones in this sample may be carry-over from other donors' samples. The V gene is TRBV28, the J gene TRBJ2-3, with 9 bases aligning to TRBD1. The sequencing here drew on whole blood, taken in connection with sensitization to the hapten diphenylcyclopropenone (DPC). CDR3 loop: CASSSPRTDRGGSSTDTQYF. The CDR3 nucleotides are TGTGCCAGCAGTTCTCCAAGAACCGACAGGGGGGGATCTAGCACAGATACGCAGTATTTT.